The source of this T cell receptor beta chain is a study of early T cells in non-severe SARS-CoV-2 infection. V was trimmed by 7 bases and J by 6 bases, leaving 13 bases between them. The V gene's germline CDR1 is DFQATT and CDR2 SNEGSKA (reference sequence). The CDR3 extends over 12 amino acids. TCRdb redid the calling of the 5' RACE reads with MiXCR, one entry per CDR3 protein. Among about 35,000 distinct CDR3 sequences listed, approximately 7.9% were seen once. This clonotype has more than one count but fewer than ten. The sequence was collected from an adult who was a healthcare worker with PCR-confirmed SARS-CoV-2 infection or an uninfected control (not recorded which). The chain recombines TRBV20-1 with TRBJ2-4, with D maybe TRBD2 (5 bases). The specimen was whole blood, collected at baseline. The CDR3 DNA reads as TGCAGTGGAGGGCTTGAGACAAACATTCAGTACTTC. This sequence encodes CSGGLETNIQYF.